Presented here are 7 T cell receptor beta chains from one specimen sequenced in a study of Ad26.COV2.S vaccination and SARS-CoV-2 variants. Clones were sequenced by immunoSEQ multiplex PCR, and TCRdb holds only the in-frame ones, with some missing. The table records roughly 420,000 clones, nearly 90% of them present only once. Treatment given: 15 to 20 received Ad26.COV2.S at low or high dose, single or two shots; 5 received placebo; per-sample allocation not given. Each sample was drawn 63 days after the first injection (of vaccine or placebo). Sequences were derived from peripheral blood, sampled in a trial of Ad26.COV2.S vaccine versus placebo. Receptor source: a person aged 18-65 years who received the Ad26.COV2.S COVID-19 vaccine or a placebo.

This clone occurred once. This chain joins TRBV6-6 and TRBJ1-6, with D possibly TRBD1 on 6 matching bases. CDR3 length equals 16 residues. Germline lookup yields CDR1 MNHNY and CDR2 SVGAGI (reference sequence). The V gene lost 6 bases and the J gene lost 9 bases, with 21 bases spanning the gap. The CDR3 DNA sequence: TGTGCCAGCAGCAAGACCGCGGGGACAATTGGTTCACCCCTCCACTTT. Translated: CASSKTAGTIGSPLHF.

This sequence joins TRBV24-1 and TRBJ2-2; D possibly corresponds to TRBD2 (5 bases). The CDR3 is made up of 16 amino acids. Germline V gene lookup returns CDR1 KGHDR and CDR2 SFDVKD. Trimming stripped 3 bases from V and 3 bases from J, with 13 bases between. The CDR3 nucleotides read TGTGCCACCAGTGATCCTCGGGGATTCGACACCGGGGAGCTGTTTTTT. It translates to CATSDPRGFDTGELFF.

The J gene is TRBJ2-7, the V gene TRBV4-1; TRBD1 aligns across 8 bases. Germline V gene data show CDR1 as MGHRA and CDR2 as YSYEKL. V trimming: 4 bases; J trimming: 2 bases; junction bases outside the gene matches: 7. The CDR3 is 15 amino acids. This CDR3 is CASSPRTGPPYEQYF. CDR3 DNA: TGCGCCAGCAGCCCCCGGACAGGGCCACCCTACGAGCAGTACTTC.

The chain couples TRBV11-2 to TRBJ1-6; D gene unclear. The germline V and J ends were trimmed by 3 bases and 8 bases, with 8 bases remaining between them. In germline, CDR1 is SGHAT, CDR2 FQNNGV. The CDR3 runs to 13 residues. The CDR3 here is CASSFQEDSPLHF. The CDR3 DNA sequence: TGTGCCAGCAGCTTCCAAGAGGATTCACCCCTCCACTTT.

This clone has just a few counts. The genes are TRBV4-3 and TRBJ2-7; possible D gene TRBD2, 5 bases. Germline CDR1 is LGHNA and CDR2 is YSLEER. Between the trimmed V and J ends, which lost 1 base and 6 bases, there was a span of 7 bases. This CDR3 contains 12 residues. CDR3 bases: TGCGCCAGCAGCCAAGGGACTGGCGAGCAGTACTTC. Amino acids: CASSQGTGEQYF.

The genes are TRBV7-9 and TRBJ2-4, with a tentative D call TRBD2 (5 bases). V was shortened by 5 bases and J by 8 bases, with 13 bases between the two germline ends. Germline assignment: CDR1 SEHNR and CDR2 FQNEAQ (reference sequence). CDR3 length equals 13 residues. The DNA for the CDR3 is TGTGCCAGCAGCCCTCGGGATTTTGACATTCAGTACTTC. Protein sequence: CASSPRDFDIQYF. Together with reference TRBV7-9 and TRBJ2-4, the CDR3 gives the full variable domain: DTGVSQNPRHKITKRGQNVTFRCDPISEHNRLYWYRQTLGQGPEFLTYFQNEAQLEKSRLLSDRFSAERPKGSFSTLEIQRTEQGDSAMYLCASSPRDFDIQYFGAGTRLSVL.

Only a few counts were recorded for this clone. The DNA of the CDR3 is TGTGCCAGCAGCTTAAAGGGGAGGTGGATTAGCAATCAGCCCCAGCATTTT. Translation: CASSLKGRWISNQPQHF. The V and J genes are TRBV7-8 and TRBJ1-5; a weak D match, TRBD1 (5 bases). V was shortened by 2 bases and J by 0 bases, with 14 bases between the two germline ends. The CDR3 spans 17 residues. Looked up from germline, CDR1 is SGHVS and CDR2 is FQNEAQ.